The following is a TCR beta chain sequence with its context. The data belong to a study of blood T cell repertoires in COVID-19. Looking at the study overall: Acute-phase and convalescent COVID-19 samples originated in the United States, Italy and Spain. From T cells, B-cell-depleted T cells, or PBMCs came the material, which was cDNA or gDNA.

How the authors handled the data: Estimation of nucleated cell counts was performed using reference gene primer amplification. TCRdb keeps only in-frame clones here, not all; method: immunoSEQ multiplex PCR. V, J and clone size derive from that table, while D and trimming were established from the DNA sequence. The table records around 200,000 clones, roughly 78% of them present only once. CDR3 length: 14 amino acids. V dropped 4 bases and J dropped 5 bases, with 15 bases sitting between them. The germline V gene encodes CDR1 SGHRS and CDR2 YFSETQ. The V gene is TRBV5-1, the J gene TRBJ2-5; weak D call: TRBD2 (6 bases). Sequencing was carried out using peripheral blood. The receptor was isolated from a woman of 80 years or more with active or convalescent COVID-19. As DNA, the CDR3 is TGCGCCAGCAGCCTGGATGCGGGACGGGAGACCCAGTACTTC. Residues: CASSLDAGRETQYF. Full variable domain (outside the CDR3, taken from reference TRBV5-1 and TRBJ2-5): KAGVTQTPRYLIKTRGQQVTLSCSPISGHRSVSWYQQTPGQGLQFLFEYFSETQRNKGNFPGRFSGRQFSNSRSEMNVSTLELGDSALYLCASSLDAGRETQYFGPGTRLLVL.